A selection of T cell receptor beta chains follows, all from one sample in a study of control samples from healthy donors and cancer patients. Some clones are missing from TCRdb's copy, which holds only in-frame ones; the method was immunoSEQ multiplex PCR. The table includes about 160,000 clones, over 85% detected once. The sample comprised blood. These receptors all stem from a man aged 25 to 45 in good health. The CDR3 runs from the conserved cysteine through the conserved F or W. A D gene is named only where the DNA matches it firmly. Clone size is given for some rows only: seen once, a few or many times, or a class if the clone is expanded.

cdr3_length clone_size d_call j_call v_call cdr3_aa cdr3_nt
13 - - TRBJ1-1 TRBV2 CASSGQQDTEAFF TGTGCCAGCAGTGGACAGCAAGACACTGAAGCTTTCTTT
14 - - TRBJ2-5 TRBV25-1 CASSEWGTSETQYF TGTGCCAGCAGTGAATGGGGGACGTCAGAGACCCAGTACTTC
12 - - TRBJ2-5 TRBV18 CASSATLETQYF TGTGCCAGCTCAGCAACCCTAGAGACCCAGTACTTC
14 - TRBD2 TRBJ2-7 TRBV27 CASSPWLAGDEQYF TGTGCCAGCAGTCCCTGGCTAGCGGGAGACGAGCAGTACTTC
17 - TRBD2 TRBJ2-1 TRBV14 CASSPNPFSGRLNEQFF TGTGCCAGCAGTCCTAATCCGTTCAGCGGGAGACTCAATGAGCAGTTCTTC
17 - TRBD2 TRBJ2-1 TRBV19 CASSLPPGRGSDNEQFF TGTGCCAGTAGTCTCCCCCCGGGGAGGGGTTCGGACAATGAGCAGTTCTTC
16 - TRBD1 TRBJ1-2 TRBV7-2 CASSLTGTAQNYGYTF TGTGCCAGCAGCTTAACCGGGACAGCGCAAAACTATGGCTACACCTTC
11 - - TRBJ1-5 TRBV29-1 CSAGVLEAQHF TGCAGCGCTGGGGTCCTGGAGGCCCAGCATTTT
12 - - TRBJ2-5 TRBV2 CASEGVQETQYF TGTGCCAGCGAGGGGGTTCAAGAGACCCAGTACTTC
13 - - TRBJ2-1 TRBV28 CASMSGSYNEQFF TGTGCCAGCATGAGTGGCTCCTACAATGAGCAGTTCTTC
15 - - TRBJ2-2 TRBV19 CASRSGQSNTGELFF TGTGCCAGTAGGTCGGGACAATCGAACACCGGGGAGCTGTTTTTT
13 - - TRBJ1-3 TRBV12-3/TRBV12-4 CAESGGTGNTIYF TGTGCAGAGAGTGGGGGAACAGGAAACACCATATATTTT
15 few - TRBJ1-6 TRBV15 CATSRNRDTYSPLHF TGTGCCACCAGCAGAAACCGGGACACCTATTCACCCCTCCACTTT
14 - TRBD1 TRBJ1-1 TRBV28 CASASGQGDTEAFF TGTGCCAGCGCCTCGGGACAGGGGGATACTGAAGCTTTCTTT
18 once - TRBJ2-7 TRBV3-1/TRBV3-2 CASSLGPPIGTPTYEQYF TGTGCCAGCAGCTTAGGCCCCCCAATCGGGACACCCACCTACGAGCAGTACTTC
12 - - TRBJ1-4 TRBV28 CASSLQGEKLFF TGTGCCAGCAGTTTACAGGGGGAAAAACTGTTTTTT
14 - - TRBJ1-4 TRBV5-1 CASSLGGVEEKLFF TGCGCCAGCAGCTTGGGAGGGGTGGAAGAAAAACTGTTTTTT
16 - TRBD1 TRBJ2-7 TRBV3-1/TRBV3-2 CASSQSEGTGWGEQYF TGTGCCAGCAGCCAATCTGAAGGGACAGGGTGGGGCGAGCAGTACTTC
15 - - TRBJ1-6 TRBV14 CASSQATGYNSPLHF TGTGCCAGCAGCCAAGCGACGGGCTATAATTCACCCCTCCACTTT
16 few TRBD1 TRBJ1-6 TRBV20-1 CSASNPRGGSRSPLHF TGCAGTGCTAGTAATCCGCGAGGGGGCTCAAGGTCACCCCTCCACTTT
16 - - TRBJ2-7 TRBV5-5 CASSSQVALGNYEQYF TGTGCCAGCAGCTCCCAAGTCGCTTTGGGTAACTACGAGCAGTACTTC
14 - - TRBJ1-1 TRBV19 CASTPGTPNTEAFF TGTGCCAGTACCCCCGGGACACCGAACACTGAAGCTTTCTTT
16 - - TRBJ2-2 TRBV9 CASSVGSSLNTGELFF TGTGCCAGCAGCGTAGGTTCTAGCTTGAACACCGGGGAGCTGTTTTTT
14 - TRBD1 TRBJ2-7 TRBV27 CASSTDRERNEQYF TGTGCCAGCTCAACGGACAGGGAGAGAAACGAGCAGTACTTC
15 - TRBD1 TRBJ2-2 TRBV6-5 CATISGGANTGELFF TGTGCCACCATATCAGGGGGCGCGAACACCGGGGAGCTGTTTTTT
16 few - TRBJ2-3 TRBV5-5 CASSLEVARRADTQYF TGTGCCAGCAGCTTGGAGGTAGCGAGGAGGGCAGATACGCAGTATTTT
14 - - TRBJ2-5 TRBV5-4 CASSLQGPEETQYF TGTGCCAGCAGCTTACAGGGCCCAGAAGAGACCCAGTACTTC
11 - - TRBJ2-1 TRBV28 CASSAWGEQFF TGTGCCAGCAGCGCATGGGGAGAGCAGTTCTTC
13 - TRBD2 TRBJ2-5 TRBV10-3 CAISSGGGGTQYF TGTGCCATCAGTAGCGGGGGCGGGGGGACCCAGTACTTC
12 - - TRBJ2-5 TRBV29-1 CSVERSKETQYF TGCAGCGTTGAAAGGTCCAAGGAGACCCAGTACTTC
13 - - TRBJ1-1 TRBV28 CASSLRAARKAFF TGTGCCAGCAGTTTAAGGGCAGCGCGGAAAGCTTTCTTT
15 - TRBD1 TRBJ2-7 TRBV19 CASSSRTGRNYEQYF TGTGCCAGTAGTTCCCGGACAGGTAGAAACTACGAGCAGTACTTC
13 - - TRBJ1-2 TRBV6-1 CASSEIGGYSYTF TGTGCCAGCAGTGAAATAGGGGGTTATAGCTACACCTTC
13 once - TRBJ1-1 TRBV29-1 CSVIGGENTEAFF TGCAGCGTTATAGGGGGAGAGAACACTGAAGCTTTCTTT
14 - - TRBJ2-5 TRBV20-1 CSASEAPLQETQYF TGCAGTGCTAGTGAGGCCCCCCTCCAAGAGACCCAGTACTTC
12 - - TRBJ1-1 TRBV3-1/TRBV3-2 CASSQSRSEAFF TGTGCCAGCAGCCAGTCCCGGTCTGAAGCTTTCTTT
17 - - TRBJ1-4 TRBV29-1 CSVESIGNPAAGEKLFF TGCAGCGTTGAATCCATCGGAAACCCTGCAGCGGGCGAAAAACTGTTTTTT
14 - - TRBJ2-7 TRBV19 CASSIESASYEQYF TGTGCCAGTAGTATAGAGTCAGCCTCCTACGAGCAGTACTTC
13 - TRBD1 TRBJ1-2 TRBV29-1 CSVGQGDNYGYTF TGCAGCGTAGGACAGGGGGATAACTATGGCTACACCTTC
14 - - TRBJ1-1 TRBV19 CASSIQRGNTEAFF TGTGCCAGTAGTATCCAGAGAGGGAACACTGAAGCTTTCTTT
12 - - TRBJ2-7 TRBV19 CASSIGRGEQYF TGTGCCAGTAGTATTGGCAGAGGGGAGCAGTACTTC
16 - - TRBJ1-2 TRBV27 CASNLKGGQANYGYTF TGTGCCAGCAATCTCAAGGGGGGCCAAGCTAACTATGGCTACACCTTC
13 - - TRBJ1-1 TRBV5-5 CASSLDRGTEAFF TGTGCCAGCAGCTTGGATCGGGGCACTGAAGCTTTCTTT
15 - - TRBJ1-1 TRBV18 CASSPFNRDNTEAFF TGTGCCAGCTCACCCTTCAATCGGGACAACACTGAAGCTTTCTTT
12 - - TRBJ2-7 TRBV19 CATGATPYEQYF TGTGCCACCGGTGCGACCCCCTACGAGCAGTACTTC
11 - - TRBJ1-3 TRBV6-5 CASRQGNTIYF TGTGCCAGCAGACAGGGAAACACCATATATTTT
16 - TRBD2 TRBJ2-1 TRBV27 CASSATSGGFYDEQFF TGTGCCAGCAGTGCAACTAGCGGGGGTTTCTACGACGAGCAGTTCTTC
15 - - TRBJ2-3 TRBV7-9 CASSLAGGRTDTQYF TGTGCCAGCAGCTTAGCGGGGGGACGCACAGATACGCAGTATTTT
15 - - TRBJ2-5 TRBV20-1 CSASVNGGRFETQYF TGCAGTGCTAGTGTAAACGGGGGCCGCTTTGAGACCCAGTACTTC
13 - - TRBJ1-5 TRBV30 CAWSNQGNQPQHF TGTGCCTGGAGTAATCAAGGCAATCAGCCCCAGCATTTT
17 - TRBD2 TRBJ2-1 TRBV6-2/TRBV6-3 CASSYSATSGVYNEQFF TGTGCCAGCAGTTACTCGGCTACTAGCGGAGTCTACAATGAGCAGTTCTTC
12 - - TRBJ2-1 TRBV7-2 CASSPVYNEQFF TGTGCCAGCAGCCCCGTTTACAATGAGCAGTTCTTC
14 - - TRBJ1-5 TRBV10-3 CAISESRSNQPQHF TGTGCCATCAGTGAAAGCCGTAGCAATCAGCCCCAGCATTTT
13 - TRBD1 TRBJ1-6 TRBV27 CASQQGAISPLHF TGTGCCAGCCAGCAGGGGGCGATTTCACCCCTCCACTTT